Listed below are T cell receptor beta chains from one sample, sequenced in a study of blood T cells in healthy people across ages. TCRdb re-called the 5' RACE reads through MiXCR, storing one row per CDR3 protein. The sample contains nearly 800,000 distinct CDR3 sequences, 20% to 25% of which appear only once. The same specimen was also included in a second study, on T cells of mothers and their children.

The sample taken for sequencing was blood. These receptors were obtained from a boy between 10 and 17 years old in good health. Both conserved end residues are part of each CDR3. The order of the fields is V gene, J gene, CDR3 protein.

TRBV20-1	TRBJ2-5	CSARPRTSGIETQYF
TRBV18	TRBJ2-4	CASSPPGQKLAKNIQYF
TRBV9	TRBJ2-1	CASSSRGGNYNEQFF
TRBV7-9	-	CASSLVPSGGSYEQYF
TRBV7-2	TRBJ2-6	CASSLAPLWGYGANVLTF
TRBV7-2	TRBJ1-5	CASSFRGGYQPQHF
TRBV5-6	TRBJ2-7	CASSLLFASTYEQYF
TRBV20-1	TRBJ2-5	CSARASAQETQYF
TRBV20-1	TRBJ2-3	CSVLASPTDTQYF
TRBV15	TRBJ1-5	CATSRDWMSGNQPQHF
TRBV7-9	TRBJ2-2	CASSLWRAGELFF
TRBV20-1	TRBJ2-7	CSARGPSGPVSYEQYF
TRBV6-5	TRBJ1-4	CASSYSIRREVGEKLFF
TRBV20-1	TRBJ1-4	CSAQREGPTNEKLFF
TRBV20-1	TRBJ1-2	CRPEGAPGYGYTF
TRBV20-1	TRBJ2-5	CSARDVGSQETQYF
TRBV20-1	TRBJ1-2	CSAPGPYGYTF
TRBV29-1	TRBJ1-4	CSVGGPNEKLFF
TRBV10-3	TRBJ2-7	CAITRDLSSYEQYF
TRBV29-1	TRBJ2-7	CSVEYLGPSRYEQYF
TRBV29-1	TRBJ2-6	CSAASTGNNVLTF
TRBV6-4	TRBJ2-3	CASSDGGGDDTQYF
TRBV7-3	TRBJ2-3	CASSSARLASTDTQYF
TRBV5-1	TRBJ2-2	CASSPTTGGFTGELFF
TRBV20-1	TRBJ1-4	CSVLAGGEKLFF
TRBV28	TRBJ1-5	CASSAGGWGLSNQPQHF
TRBV12-3/TRBV12-4	TRBJ1-2	CASARAVNYGYTF
TRBV12-3/TRBV12-4	TRBJ1-1	CASEGMRTEAFF
TRBV4-3	TRBJ2-7	CASSQERTGGAYEQYF
TRBV10-3	TRBJ2-3	CAISGTGGADTQYF